The rows below give T cell receptor beta chains drawn from one sample of a study of blood T cells in healthy people across ages. TCRdb called the 5' RACE reads again in MiXCR, with one record for every CDR3 protein. The sample records about 570,000 distinct CDR3 sequences, about 28% being singletons. Another study also made use of these data, one on T cells of mothers and their children.

Sequences were obtained from blood. These receptor sequences come from a boy younger than 10 in good health. Both conserved end residues are part of each CDR3. The D gene is left open where the match is weak. Part of the rows lack a size; the others show once, few, many or a class for expanded clones.

v_call	d_call	clone_size	j_call	cdr3_aa	cdr3_nt
TRBV3-1	TRBD2	NA	TRBJ2-5	CASMTSGAETQYF	TGTGCCAGTATGACTAGCGGGGCAGAGACCCAGTACTTC
TRBV12-3/TRBV12-4	NA	NA	TRBJ2-7	CASSSGLPSYEQYF	TGTGCCAGCAGTTCGGGACTCCCCTCCTACGAGCAGTACTTC
TRBV25-1	NA	few	TRBJ2-5	CASSDVGRGAQYF	TGTGCCAGCAGTGACGTGGGCCGTGGGGCCCAGTACTTC
TRBV6-5	TRBD1	NA	TRBJ2-2	CASSQTGGGSGELFF	TGTGCCAGCAGCCAGACAGGGGGGGGGTCTGGGGAGCTGTTTTTT
TRBV27	NA	many	TRBJ2-2	CASSTGPGELFF	TGTGCCAGCAGTACCGGGCCCGGGGAGCTGTTTTTT
TRBV24-1	NA	NA	TRBJ2-5	CATSVSGQETQYF	TGTGCCACCAGTGTGTCGGGGCAAGAGACCCAGTACTTC
TRBV19	NA	NA	TRBJ1-2	CASKPSQGSYGYTF	TGTGCCAGCAAACCCTCGCAAGGAAGCTATGGCTACACCTTC
TRBV12-3/TRBV12-4	NA	NA	TRBJ2-7	CASSPSGFSYEQYF	TGTGCCAGCAGTCCTAGTGGGTTCTCCTACGAGCAGTACTTC
TRBV18	NA	NA	TRBJ1-4	CASSPTRGSNEKLFF	TGTGCCAGCTCACCGACAAGAGGCTCTAATGAAAAACTGTTTTTT
TRBV7-3	NA	NA	TRBJ1-2	CASGSPRGDGYTF	TGTGCCAGCGGCTCACCAAGGGGAGACGGCTACACCTTC
TRBV12-3/TRBV12-4	TRBD1	NA	TRBJ2-5	CASSRGQGVTQYF	TGTGCCAGCAGCCGGGGACAGGGGGTGACCCAGTACTTC
TRBV20-1	NA	NA	TRBJ2-1	CSVAQGAGVSGDEQFF	TGCAGTGTAGCCCAGGGGGCGGGAGTAAGCGGGGATGAGCAGTTCTTC
TRBV12-3/TRBV12-4	TRBD1	few	TRBJ2-7	CASSFSPDRVMDEQYF	TGTGCCAGCAGTTTCTCACCGGACAGGGTTATGGACGAGCAGTACTTC
TRBV20-1	NA	NA	TRBJ1-2	CSASGPDGYTF	TGCAGTGCTAGCGGTCCAGATGGCTACACCTTC
TRBV15	TRBD1	NA	TRBJ1-6	CATSKRIGTVYSPLHF	TGTGCCACCAGCAAACGGATAGGGACAGTTTATTCACCCCTCCACTTT
TRBV4-3	NA	NA	TRBJ1-2	CASSQDPGSDGYTF	TGCGCCAGCAGCCAAGACCCGGGAAGCGATGGCTACACCTTC
TRBV29-1	TRBD2	few	TRBJ2-3	CSVKAGEVTQYF	TGCAGCGTGAAAGCGGGAGAGGTTACGCAGTATTTT